These T cell receptor beta chains were read from a single sample in a study of T cell repertoires in ileal Crohn's disease. Libraries were prepared by immunoSEQ multiplex PCR; TCRdb keeps only in-frame clonotypes and omits some of them. The table lists approximately 13,000 clones, nearly 90% of them singletons. Sequencing was carried out using ileal tissue. The receptors derive from an adult with Crohn's disease. CDR3s leave out the opening cysteine and the closing phenylalanine or tryptophan. Fields, in order: V gene, CDR3 length, CDR3 protein.

>TRBV19|14
ASSIGIGALNEKLF
>TRBV6-5|13
ASSYRGGGPYEQY
>TRBV28|14
ASSLISRLSTDTQY
>TRBV30|12
AWTLSGGTDTQY
>TRBV30|11
AWKSRAHETQY
>TRBV13|12
ASSIRGTSYEQY
>TRBV18|16
ASSPPVTGASYWEKLF
>TRBV10-1|14
ASSATRRGGDNEQF
>TRBV10-3|11
AIRETGTDTQY
>TRBV11-3|12
ASSPRTGDGEQY
>TRBV28|14
ASSRLSGGSYNEQF
>TRBV4-2|15
ASSQDQTSGSGDTQY
>TRBV6-5|13
ASSLSGQGMHEQY
>TRBV5-1|11
ASSNTMNTEAF
>TRBV7-3|14
ASSPRTTGINEKLF
>TRBV2|15
ASRRQESRSGANVLT
>TRBV27|14
ASSPDRVRGNQPQH
>TRBV18|11
ASSPQGEGEQY
>TRBV27|13
ASSLSYRDSYGYT
>TRBV30|10
AWSVGQAEQY
>TRBV4-2|14
ASSQELAGVTDTQY
>TRBV5-6|12
ASSSTGTQETQY
>TRBV29-1|11
SVSQGMNTEAF
>TRBV5-1|12
ASSLPTGTYEQY
>TRBV9|14
ASSVVGQGRTGELF
>TRBV4-2|12
ASSQERAFYEQY
>TRBV6-1|14
ASSARRTGAGEKLF
>TRBV7-9|12
ASSVYAQNTEAF
>TRBV7-9|11
ASTGQGVTEAF
>TRBV5-1|10
ASSEQGNTQY
>TRBV4-2|12
ASSQEEGEQTQY
>TRBV6-1|12
ASRDGTVNYGYT
>TRBV7-9|12
ASNLGGAADEQF
>TRBV9|10
ASSVGDRPQH
>TRBV5-1|13
ASSWTVLITDTQY
>TRBV19|13
ASSRTGDKDNEQY
>TRBV9|12
ASSARSTKNIQY
>TRBV11-3|11
ASSPRTEGGQF
>TRBV5-1|15
ASSLAPGTSSYNEQF
>TRBV19|13
ASSIRGGPGNEQF
>TRBV5-1|14
ASSAGSSGGSDTQY
>TRBV9|13
ASSDRQGDKNIQY
>TRBV30|12
AWTSGSGANVLT
>TRBV5-4|12
ASSLEGTRYEQY
>TRBV7-6|12
ASRRTGTSYEQY
>TRBV4-1|16
ASSQERDRGRKNTEAF
>TRBV28|13
ASSPRSKLQETQY
>TRBV4-3|15
ASSPARQGRSSYEQY
>TRBV4-2|13
ASSQDWTGAYEQY
>TRBV29-1|12
SVDDRAGANVLT
>TRBV9|13
ASSVGQGKAYEQY
>TRBV29-1|11
SAQRQENTEAF
>TRBV7-2|11
ASSLSQEETQY
>TRBV27|11
ASSLSGDSPLH
>TRBV27|11
ASSLRPSDTQY
>TRBV4-3|14
ASSQEGQSSTDTQY
>TRBV5-1|14
ASSLGTSGSSYEQY
>TRBV30|11
AWSVLAGNTIY